This T cell receptor beta chain was observed in a study of T cell repertoires in aging, cancer and after chemotherapy. TRB rearrangements spanning V, D and J were amplified using mixed TRB-A/B primers. TCRdb redid the calling of the multiplex PCR reads with MiXCR, one entry per CDR3 protein. This sample has thousands of distinct CDR3 sequences, with roughly 27% found just once. Study-wide results and caveats: In cancer patients, declining TCR diversity with age involved lost richness and lost evenness. In each cancer cohort, median generation probability increased across chemotherapy, suggesting thymic output rebounded.

About this clonotype itself: Its cognate antigen is unknown.

The template was genomic DNA from peripheral blood, not RNA. The ends were cut back, 4 bases at V and 1 base at J, with 17 bases in the middle. The CDR3 contains 16 residues. Germline V lookup: CDR1 SGHDT, CDR2 YYEEEE. This clonotype was obtained from a human donor in good health. This rearrangement joins TRBV5-6 to TRBJ1-1, with a weak D call TRBD1 (6 bases). Sequencing was done on a sample of blood. CDR3 loop: CASSAGGGRRNTEAFF. As DNA, the CDR3 is TGTGCCAGCAGCGCGGGGGGGGGGCGGAGGAACACTGAAGCTTTCTTT. The whole variable domain, remainder taken from reference TRBV5-6 and TRBJ1-1, is DAGVTQSPTHLIKTRGQQVTLRCSPKSGHDTVSWYQQALGQGPQFIFQYYEEEERQRGNFPDRFSGHQFPNYSSELNVNALLLGDSALYLCASSAGGGRRNTEAFFGQGTRLTVV.